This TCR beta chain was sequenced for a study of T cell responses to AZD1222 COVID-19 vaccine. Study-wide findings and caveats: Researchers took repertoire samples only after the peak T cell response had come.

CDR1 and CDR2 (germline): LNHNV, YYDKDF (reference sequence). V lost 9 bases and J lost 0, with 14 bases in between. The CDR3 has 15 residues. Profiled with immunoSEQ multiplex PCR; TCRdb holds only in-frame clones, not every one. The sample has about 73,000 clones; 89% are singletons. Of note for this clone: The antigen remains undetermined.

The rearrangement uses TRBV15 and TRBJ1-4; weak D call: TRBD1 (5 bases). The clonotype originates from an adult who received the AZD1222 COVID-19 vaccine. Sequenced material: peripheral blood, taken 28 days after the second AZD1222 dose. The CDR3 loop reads CATSRESATNEKLFF. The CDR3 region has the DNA TGTGCCACTTCCAGGGAATCCGCAACTAATGAAAAACTGTTTTTT.